The 14 T cell receptor beta chains given below trace back to one sample, sequenced in a study of molecular identifiers for immune sequencing clone quantification. Each CDR3 protein gets one entry after TCRdb re-called the PCR reads with MiXCR. The table shows some 320,000 distinct CDR3 sequences, with about 22% occurring only once. Sequenced input: naive CD8+ T cells from blood, with Jurkat cell RNA spiked in. Subset reported: FACS-sorted CD8+CD4-CCR7+CD45RA+ naive T cells. The origin of the receptors is a human donor in good health. Some libraries in this study had Jurkat cell RNA spiked in.

In its sample, this clonotype was seen a few times. This sequence joins TRBV27 and TRBJ1-2; the match to TRBD1 covers 9 bases. Unmatched junction bases numbered 5, after V lost 5 bases and J lost 7 bases. This CDR3 contains 13 residues. Germline CDR1 and CDR2: MNHEY and SMNVEV (reference sequence). CDR3 loop: CASSLRTGAGYTF. In nucleotides, the CDR3 is TGTGCCAGCAGTCTACGGACAGGGGCTGGCTACACCTTC.

For this clonotype: This may stem from a read error, because a much larger clone lies one nucleotide away. The chain couples TRBV29-1 to TRBJ1-4; D remains unclear. The CDR3 extends over 11 amino acids. The germline gives CDR1 SQVTM, CDR2 ANQGSEA. CDR3 residues: CSVPVGEKPFF. CDR3 DNA sequence: TGCAGCGTCCCGGTCGGGGAAAAACCGTTTTTT.

This clonotype has just a few counts. This chain uses TRBV2 with TRBJ2-7; 9 bases line up with TRBD1. V shed 7 bases and J 4 bases; nucleotides not matched to a gene: 11. Germline loops: CDR1 SNHLY, CDR2 FYNNEI. CDR3 length equals 15 residues. The CDR3 loop is CASNGPGTGMYEQYF. In DNA form, the CDR3 reads TGTGCCAGCAACGGCCCCGGGACAGGGATGTACGAGCAGTACTTC.

This clonotype was detected many times. The J gene is TRBJ2-5, the V gene TRBV9; D not resolved. In germline, CDR1 is SGDLS, CDR2 YYNGEE. Trimming stripped 2 bases from V and 1 base from J, with 9 bases between. CDR3 length equals 14 residues. The CDR3 DNA reads TGTGCCAGCAGCGTTGGAACGGGCCAAGAGACCCAGTACTTC. Translating it yields CASSVGTGQETQYF.

In its sample, this clonotype was seen a few times. The CDR3 spells CASSVETSGRTDTQYF. The CDR3 region has the DNA TGTGCCAGCAGCGTAGAGACTAGCGGGAGAACCGATACGCAGTATTTT. V and J are TRBV9 and TRBJ2-3; 12 bases align to TRBD2. The V and J ends lost 0 bases and 6 bases, in that order; junction bases with no gene match: 5. This CDR3 contains 16 residues. Per the germline V gene, CDR1 is SGDLS and CDR2 is YYNGEE.

This chain links TRBV6-5 with TRBJ2-7; D might be TRBD2 (7 bases). Trimming pared 0 bases from V and 4 bases from J, leaving 13 bases between. The CDR3 is made up of 15 amino acids. From germline, CDR1 is MNHEY and CDR2 SVGAGI. Here the CDR3 reads CASSYSGRGGYEQYF. The DNA of the CDR3 is TGTGCCAGCAGTTACTCGGGCAGGGGAGGGTACGAGCAGTACTTC.

This clonotype was seen at least ten times. V usage is TRBV6-2 or TRBV6-3 and J usage is TRBJ2-5; unclear D gene. With 2 bases removed from V and 1 base from J, the gap between germline ends came to 8 bases. The CDR3 has 14 residues. The germline V gene encodes CDR1 MNHEY and CDR2 SVGEGT. The CDR3 loop reads CASSYDAVQETQYF. The CDR3 DNA reads as TGTGCCAGCAGTTACGACGCGGTCCAAGAGACCCAGTACTTC.

The rearrangement joins TRBV6-2 or TRBV6-3 to TRBJ1-4; D not certain. This CDR3 has 17 amino acids. Germline V gene sequence: CDR1 MNHEY, CDR2 SVGEGT. Trimming cost V 5 bases and J 0 bases, with 16 bases left between them. CDR3 sequence: CASSERWTATTNEKLFF. CDR3 DNA sequence: TGTGCCAGCAGTGAAAGATGGACGGCGACAACTAATGAAAAACTGTTTTTT.

This clonotype was seen many times. CDR3 amino acids: CASSLSSLGLAGGTDTQYF. CDR3 DNA sequence: TGTGCCAGCAGCTTATCTTCTCTCGGACTAGCAGGTGGAACAGATACGCAGTATTTT. V is TRBV7-2 and J is TRBJ2-3, with 8 bases fitting TRBD2. The CDR3 runs 19 residues. J was trimmed by 3 bases and V by 2 bases; bases with no gene match: 16. Germline-derived CDR1 and CDR2 are SGHTA and FQGNSA.

Note on this clonotype: A much bigger clone sits one base away, suggesting this may be a read error. Lacking the conserved final phenylalanine or tryptophan, this CDR3 likely reflects a read error. CDR3 amino acids: CSVESGDQETQYS. As DNA, the CDR3 is TGCAGCGTTGAATCAGGGGATCAAGAGACCCAGTACTCC. The chain recombines TRBV29-1 with TRBJ2-5; possibly TRBD1 for D (6 bases). Germline V gene data show CDR1 as SQVTM and CDR2 as ANQGSEA. Between the trimmed V and J ends, which lost 2 bases and 2 bases, there was a span of 9 bases. The CDR3 is made up of 13 amino acids.

This clonotype was recorded many times. The chain employs TRBV6-6 and TRBJ1-1; the D is unclear. CDR1 and CDR2 from the germline V gene are MNHNY and SVGAGI (reference sequence). V was pared by 2 bases and J by 1 base, with 8 bases between. The CDR3 totals 14 residues. CDR3 DNA: TGTGCCAGCAGTTACAGGGATCAGAACACTGAAGCTTTCTTT. This gives the protein CASSYRDQNTEAFF.

This rearrangement joins TRBV29-1 to TRBJ2-7; 7 bases align to TRBD2. V dropped 6 bases and J dropped 2; count of bases not matched to a gene: 4. The CDR3 is 12 residues long. CDR1 and CDR2 (germline): SQVTM, ANQGSEA. The CDR3 DNA is TGCAGCGTCGCGGGAGTGGCCTACGAGCAGTACTTC. Its protein product is CSVAGVAYEQYF.

This clonotype has at least ten counts. This rearrangement joins TRBV15 to TRBJ2-2; TRBD2 matches 13 bases. V shed 3 bases and J 5 bases; nucleotides not matched to a gene: 3. There are 16 residues in the CDR3. The germline V gene has CDR1 LNHNV and CDR2 YYDKDF (reference sequence). CDR3 DNA: TGTGCCACCAGCAGTAGGACTAGCGGGGGAACCGGGGAGCTGTTTTTT. Protein: CATSSRTSGGTGELFF.

In this sample, this clonotype turned up many times. The gene calls are TRBV2 and TRBJ1-1, with D maybe TRBD1 (6 bases). The V and J ends lost 5 bases and 7 bases respectively, with 11 bases between them. Germline V CDR1 and CDR2: SNHLY, FYNNEI. The CDR3 sequence is 12 residues long. The CDR3 bases are TGTGCCAGCAGTTGGACAGTCGTTGAAGCTTTCTTT. Its protein product is CASSWTVVEAFF.